Following are 2 T cell receptor beta chains from one sample sequenced in a study of CD8 T cells in Susac syndrome. The RNA input was roughly 0.45 to 1 ug, and it was reverse transcribed with random hexamers. TCRdb re-analysed the immunoSEQ multiplex PCR reads in MiXCR, keeping a single row per CDR3 protein. This sample yields under 250,000 distinct CDR3 sequences, of which over 90% are seen a single time; 0.15% belongs to the top ten. Material: CD4+ T cells from PBMCs. These receptors were taken from a human donor with Susac syndrome.

This clonotype was counted a single time. V is TRBV24-1 and J is TRBJ1-6; 10 bases match TRBD1. Germline V gene sequence: CDR1 KGHDR, CDR2 SFDVKD. Unmatched junction bases numbered 3, after V lost 7 bases and J lost 10 bases. This CDR3 spans 13 amino acids. DNA of the CDR3: TGTGCCACCAGCGGACAGGGGGGATCACCCCTCCACTTT. Translation: CATSGQGGSPLHF.

This clonotype was observed once. The chain recombines TRBV28 with TRBJ1-2; D remains ambiguous. Per the germline V gene, CDR1 is MDHEN and CDR2 is SYDVKM. The CDR3 loop spans 12 amino acids. V was cut by 5 bases and J by 5 bases, with 9 bases left in between. The CDR3 DNA reads TGTGCCAGCAGTCCCATTTATTATGGCTACACCTTC. This codes for CASSPIYYGYTF.